This passage covers 26 T cell receptor beta chains from one sample sequenced in a study of T cell changes during pregnancy in multiple sclerosis. Sequencing was performed with immunoSEQ multiplex PCR; in TCRdb, only in-frame clones are kept and a portion is missing. The sample contains around 65,000 clones, around 92% of which appear only once. Specimen: peripheral blood, collected in the second trimester of pregnancy. These receptors were collected from a female donor in good health, enrolled as a control in a pregnancy study.

The chain links TRBV6-5 to TRBJ1-2; 9 bases match TRBD1. V lost 0 bases to trimming and J lost 8 bases; unmatched junction nucleotides: 1. This CDR3 has 13 residues. Germline V gene lookup returns CDR1 MNHEY and CDR2 SVGAGI. The CDR3 DNA reads as TGTGCCAGCAGTTACTCGGGGACAGGGGGCTACACCTTC. Protein sequence: CASSYSGTGGYTF.

This chain connects TRBV5-4 to TRBJ2-7; 11 positions agree with TRBD2. CDR1 is SGHNT and CDR2 is YYREEE in the germline V gene (reference sequence). J lost 3 bases, V lost 0 bases, and 2 bases had no gene match. This CDR3 is built from 15 residues. The CDR3 reads CASSLVGTSGYEQYF. Here the CDR3 DNA reads TGTGCCAGCAGCTTGGTCGGGACTAGCGGCTACGAGCAGTACTTC.

This chain joins TRBV5-1 and TRBJ2-7, with D perhaps matching TRBD1 (5 bases). The CDR3 extends over 14 amino acids. In germline, CDR1 is SGHRS, CDR2 YFSETQ. V lost 5 bases, J lost 2 bases, and 14 bases lay in between. CDR3 residues: CASRGLVTTYEQYF. CDR3 bases: TGCGCCAGCAGGGGGCTGGTAACCACCTACGAGCAGTACTTC.

J is TRBJ1-2 and V is TRBV2; D remains ambiguous. Germline CDR1 is SNHLY and CDR2 is FYNNEI. V lost 8 bases and J 2 bases, leaving 9 bases between the germline ends. The CDR3 extends over 12 amino acids. This CDR3 is CASVRGNYGYTF. CDR3 bases: TGTGCCAGCGTCCGGGGAAACTATGGCTACACCTTC.

The V gene is TRBV30, the J gene TRBJ2-1; 7 bases are a match to TRBD1. Germline-derived CDR1 and CDR2 are GTSNPN and SVGIG (reference sequence). The CDR3 extends over 13 amino acids. V trimming: 4 bases; J trimming: 7 bases; junction bases outside the gene matches: 7. CDR3 residues: CAWKGASRNEQFF. As DNA, the CDR3 is TGTGCCTGGAAGGGGGCGAGTAGAAATGAGCAGTTCTTC.

The chain joins TRBV7-9 to TRBJ2-3; 10 bases fit TRBD2. The CDR3 spans 17 residues. Germline V lookup: CDR1 SEHNR, CDR2 FQNEAQ (reference sequence). The V segment lost 5 bases and the J segment 6 bases; nucleotides outside the gene matches: 14. Here the CDR3 DNA reads TGTGCCAGCAGCCCGACGGTGAGCGGGGGGGCAACTGATACGCAGTATTTT. It encodes CASSPTVSGGATDTQYF. The complete variable domain, with remaining parts taken from reference TRBV7-9 and TRBJ2-3, reads DTGVSQNPRHKITKRGQNVTFRCDPISEHNRLYWYRQTLGQGPEFLTYFQNEAQLEKSRLLSDRFSAERPKGSFSTLEIQRTEQGDSAMYLCASSPTVSGGATDTQYFGPGTRLTVL.

The J gene is TRBJ2-7, the V gene TRBV9, with 7 bases identical to TRBD2. The CDR3 has 14 residues. V lost 2 bases to trimming and J lost 2 bases; unmatched junction nucleotides: 4. In germline, CDR1 is SGDLS, CDR2 YYNGEE. The CDR3 here is CASSVRDYTYEQYF. DNA for the CDR3: TGTGCCAGCAGCGTCCGGGACTATACCTACGAGCAGTACTTC. The full variable domain, in which reference TRBV9 and TRBJ2-7 provide the parts outside the CDR3, is DSGVTQTPKHLITATGQRVTLRCSPRSGDLSVYWYQQSLDQGLQFLIQYYNGEERAKGNILERFSAQQFPDLHSELNLSSLELGDSALYFCASSVRDYTYEQYFGPGTRLTVT.

The chain recombines TRBV7-9 with TRBJ2-5; tentatively, D is TRBD1 (6 bases). This CDR3 contains 14 residues. The V gene's germline CDR1 is SEHNR and CDR2 FQNEAQ (reference sequence). V gave up 5 bases and J gave up 5 bases, with 15 bases separating them. In DNA form, the CDR3 reads TGTGCCAGCAGCCAGGGACAATGGATGGAGACCCAGTACTTC. This translates into CASSQGQWMETQYF.

The CDR3 DNA sequence: TGTGCCAGCAGCTTGCAGGGGGCGAAATCGGAGACCCAGTACTTC. This sequence encodes CASSLQGAKSETQYF. V usage is TRBV5-6 and J usage is TRBJ2-5; the match to TRBD1 covers 8 bases. J was trimmed by 5 bases and V by 1 base; bases with no gene match: 7. From germline, CDR1 is SGHDT and CDR2 YYEEEE. The CDR3 consists of 15 residues.

CDR3 loop: CASSPPTGDFQETQYF. The CDR3 DNA is TGTGCCAGCTCACCACCAACAGGGGATTTCCAAGAGACCCAGTACTTC. This chain connects TRBV18 to TRBJ2-5, with 7 bases fitting TRBD1. In germline, CDR1 is KGHSH, CDR2 LQKENI. The CDR3 extends over 16 amino acids. V was clipped by 0 bases and J by 1 base; unmatched bases: 5.

V usage is TRBV19 and J usage is TRBJ1-2; tentatively, D is TRBD1 (5 bases). Trimming shortened V by 7 bases and J by 7 bases, and 28 bases separated the two germline ends. Germline-derived CDR1 and CDR2 are LNHDA and SQIVND (reference sequence). This CDR3 is 17 amino acids long. The CDR3 DNA follows: TGTGCCAGTACTGCTTACGCTGGGGGACTCCGGAATGGTGGCTACACCTTC. It specifies CASTAYAGGLRNGGYTF.

The chain joins TRBV30 to TRBJ1-5; 8 bases align to TRBD1. The CDR3 covers 18 residues. In germline, CDR1 is GTSNPN, CDR2 SVGIG (reference sequence). V trimming: 3 bases; J trimming: 4 bases; junction bases outside the gene matches: 17. CDR3 loop: CAWSAGGDRIGWNQPQHF. CDR3 nucleotides: TGTGCCTGGAGCGCGGGGGGGGACAGGATTGGGTGGAATCAGCCCCAGCATTTT.

The chain combines TRBV19 with TRBJ2-1; maybe TRBD1 (6 bases). The CDR3 has 15 residues. Germline-derived CDR1 and CDR2 are LNHDA and SQIVND (reference sequence). Trimming shortened V by 7 bases and J by 1 base, and 14 bases separated the two germline ends. CDR3 coding DNA: TGTGCCAGTACCCGCCGGGACACTTCCTACAATGAGCAGTTCTTC. Translated, it gives CASTRRDTSYNEQFF.

Here the CDR3 reads CASRRLDEQFF. CDR3 DNA: TGTGCCAGCCGTAGACTCGATGAGCAGTTCTTC. The chain uses TRBV6-1 and TRBJ2-1; D gene uncertain. The CDR3 is 11 amino acids. Trimming removed 8 bases at V and 8 bases at J, with 10 bases between. Germline CDR1 reads MNHNS; CDR2 reads SASEGT.

The chain joins TRBV6-5 to TRBJ1-2; 7 bases agree with TRBD1. Germline V gene sequence: CDR1 MNHEY, CDR2 SVGAGI. This CDR3 has 14 residues. V was clipped by 4 bases and J by 7 bases; unmatched bases: 9. Here the CDR3 reads CASSSGDRGGGYTF. CDR3 DNA sequence: TGTGCCAGCAGTTCCGGGGACAGAGGAGGTGGCTACACCTTC.

CDR3 sequence reads: CALGRPRGEQYF. CDR3 bases: TGTGCCCTGGGGCGACCCAGGGGGGAGCAGTACTTC. V usage is TRBV27 and J usage is TRBJ2-7, with TRBD1 matching over 7 bases. Germline V gives CDR1 MNHEY, CDR2 SMNVEV (reference sequence). The CDR3 spans 12 residues. V was pared by 11 bases and J by 7 bases, with 11 bases of the junction left unmatched.

V is TRBV5-8 and J is TRBJ2-7; 11 bases map to TRBD2. The V and J ends lost 2 bases and 2 bases, in that order; junction bases with no gene match: 6. The CDR3 spans 16 residues. Germline V gene data show CDR1 as SGHTS and CDR2 as YDEGEE. CDR3 coding DNA: TGTGCCAGCAGCTTTCTAGCGGGGGGCTTGCCCTACGAGCAGTACTTC. Amino acids: CASSFLAGGLPYEQYF.

By share, this clone counts as medium-sized. The chain is built from TRBV19 and TRBJ2-1; 9 bases fit TRBD1. V was pared by 7 bases and J by 6 bases, with 10 bases of the junction left unmatched. The germline CDR1 and CDR2 sequences are LNHDA and SQIVND (reference sequence). The CDR3 totals 15 residues. CDR3 protein: CASTRSGTGFNEQFF. The CDR3 nucleotides are TGTGCCAGTACCAGATCTGGGACAGGGTTCAATGAGCAGTTCTTC.

The chain links TRBV9 to TRBJ2-1; 9 bases fit TRBD2. This CDR3 has 15 residues. The germline V gene has CDR1 SGDLS and CDR2 YYNGEE. V dropped 0 bases and J dropped 6; count of bases not matched to a gene: 4. The CDR3 DNA is TGTGCCAGCAGCGTAGGCGGGGGGGCCACCAATGAGCAGTTCTTC. Translating it yields CASSVGGGATNEQFF.

This chain connects TRBV30 to TRBJ2-7; the D gene is possibly TRBD1 (6 bases). V was clipped by 2 bases and J by 4 bases, with 9 bases between them. The CDR3 extends over 12 amino acids. Germline V gene sequence: CDR1 GTSNPN, CDR2 SVGIG (reference sequence). CDR3 region: CAWSQGLYEQYF. CDR3 bases: TGTGCCTGGAGTCAGGGGCTGTACGAGCAGTACTTC.

The rearrangement links TRBV7-3 to TRBJ2-1, with 10 bases aligning to TRBD2. The junction had 13 bases not matched to a gene; V was cut back by 5 bases and J by 9 bases. From germline, CDR1 is SGHTA and CDR2 FQGTGA. The length of the CDR3 is 16 residues. The DNA of the CDR3 is TGTGCCAGCAGCCCACAATCGCTAGCGGGAGCTGGTGAGCAGTTCTTC. Its protein is CASSPQSLAGAGEQFF.

This clone was picked up one time. The chain is built from TRBV7-2 and TRBJ2-2, with a tentative D call TRBD2 (5 bases). This CDR3 contains 14 residues. CDR1 is SGHTA, CDR2 FQGNSA, per germline. V lost 4 bases and J lost 4, with 10 bases in between. The CDR3 reads CASSSGMLTGELFF. The CDR3 nucleotides read TGTGCCAGCAGCTCCGGGATGCTCACCGGGGAGCTGTTTTTT.

A few counts support this clone. V and J are TRBV30 and TRBJ1-1, with a tentative D call TRBD1 (6 bases). The CDR3 runs to 15 residues. The germline CDR1 and CDR2 sequences are GTSNPN and SVGIG (reference sequence). Trimming took 3 bases from V and 4 from J, leaving 18 bases between them. CDR3 amino acids: CAWSRALGGGTEAFF. For the CDR3, the DNA is TGTGCCTGGAGCAGAGCCCTTGGGGGCGGCACTGAAGCTTTCTTT.

This CDR3 is CASSNRQVTYNEQFF. The CDR3 bases are TGTGCCAGCTCGAACCGACAGGTGACTTACAATGAGCAGTTCTTC. The chain has TRBV18 and TRBJ2-1; TRBD1 might be the D (6 bases). This CDR3 contains 15 residues. Trimming removed 6 bases from V and 4 bases from J, with 16 bases in between. Germline V gene sequence: CDR1 KGHSH, CDR2 LQKENI.

The CDR3 region has the DNA TGTGCTAGTGGCCAAAGGGGTGGGGGGGCGCCCCAGCATTTT. Protein: CASGQRGGGAPQHF. V is TRBV12-5 and J is TRBJ1-5, with D possibly matching TRBD1 (6 bases). Trimming pared 6 bases from V and 9 bases from J, leaving 18 bases between. The CDR3 is made up of 14 amino acids. Germline V gives CDR1 LGHNT, CDR2 FRNRAP. Based on the CDR3 plus reference TRBV12-5 and TRBJ1-5, the full variable domain is DARVTQTPRHKVTEMGQEVTMRCQPILGHNTVFWYRQTMMQGLELLAYFRNRAPLDDSGMPKDRFSAEMPDATLATLKIQPSEPRDSAVYFCASGQRGGGAPQHFGDGTRLSIL.

The chain couples TRBV30 to TRBJ1-2; 12 bases map to TRBD1. Losses at the gene ends were 3 bases for V and 3 bases for J; bases not matched to a gene: 11. The CDR3 sequence is 17 residues long. CDR1 GTSNPN and CDR2 SVGIG come from the germline V gene (reference sequence). CDR3 sequence: CAWSRKGQGAMDYGYTF. The CDR3 nucleotides are TGTGCCTGGAGCCGAAAGGGACAGGGGGCAATGGACTATGGCTACACCTTC.